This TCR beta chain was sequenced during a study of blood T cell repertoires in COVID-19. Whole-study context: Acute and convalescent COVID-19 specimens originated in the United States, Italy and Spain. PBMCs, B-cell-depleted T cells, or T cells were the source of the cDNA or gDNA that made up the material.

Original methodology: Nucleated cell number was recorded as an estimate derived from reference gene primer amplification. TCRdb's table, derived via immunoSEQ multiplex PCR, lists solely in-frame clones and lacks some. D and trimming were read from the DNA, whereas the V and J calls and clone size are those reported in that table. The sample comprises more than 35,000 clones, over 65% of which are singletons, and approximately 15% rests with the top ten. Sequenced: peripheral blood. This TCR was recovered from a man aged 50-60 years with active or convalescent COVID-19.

This chain's CDR3 is CATSRGGTANTEAFF. CDR3 DNA sequence: TGTGCCACCAGCAGAGGAGGGACAGCGAACACTGAAGCTTTCTTT. V is TRBV15 and J is TRBJ1-1; 7 bases fit TRBD1. After removal of 1 base from V and 1 base from J, the junction contained 3 bases not matched to a gene. This CDR3 spans 15 amino acids. Germline lookup yields CDR1 LNHNV and CDR2 YYDKDF (reference sequence).